This entry is about one TCR beta chain. This record comes from a study of blood T cell repertoires in COVID-19. Method: immunoSEQ multiplex PCR; TCRdb's copy keeps in-frame clones and lacks some. The data show over 300,000 clones, more than 75% seen once. Those enrolled, adults aged roughly 18 to 90 years, came from 20 to 25 US areas. Looked up from germline, CDR1 is MDHEN and CDR2 is SYDVKM. The V end lost 7 bases, the J end lost 0 bases, and 5 bases lay between the germline ends. The CDR3 contains 12 residues. The receptor was derived from a woman younger than 35 who had recovered from COVID-19. Sequenced sample: PBMCs or T cells enriched from blood (not recorded which). V and J are TRBV28 and TRBJ2-3; D is uncertain. CDR3 DNA: TGTGCCAGCATGCGGAGCACAGATACGCAGTATTTT. Translation: CASMRSTDTQYF.